The 21 T cell receptor beta chains below come from one sample, sequenced in a study of breast tumors, draining lymph nodes, adjacent tissues listed by TCRdb under 2016. Lymph node samples came from the axillary draining lymph nodes of breast cancer patients. The method was multiplex PCR. The reads were generated on an Illumina HiSeq 2000. TCRdb trimmed public reads at Q25 via fastp, called clones via MiXCR and kept in-frame beta chains. A single entry per CDR3 protein holds the most common genes and DNA from its merged rows. The sample data list nearly 110,000 distinct CDR3 sequences, and less than 40% of these were observed just once. Of the sample, under 6% is held by the ten largest clones. Sequencing input: axillary lymph node tissue. The receptors stem from a female donor with breast cancer. Some clones in this sample may be carry-over from other donors' samples.

This clonotype was observed at least ten times. The chain recombines TRBV6-2 or TRBV6-3 with TRBJ2-1; D is unclear. Deletions cut 4 bases from V and 9 bases from J, with 10 bases between. CDR1 is MNHEY, CDR2 SVGEGT, per germline. This CDR3 spans 12 amino acids. The CDR3 is CASSLRYVEQFF. The DNA of the CDR3 is TGTGCCAGCAGTTTACGGTACGTTGAGCAGTTCTTC.

This clonotype was observed at least ten times. The rearrangement joins TRBV5-1 to TRBJ2-1, with TRBD2 matching 13 bases. The germline V gene encodes CDR1 SGHRS and CDR2 YFSETQ. V was pared by 4 bases and J by 1 base, with 11 bases of the junction left unmatched. The CDR3 covers 19 residues. CDR3 DNA sequence: TGCGCCAGCAGCCCACGACTAGCGGGAGGCCTACGATCCTACAATGAGCAGTTCTTC. Translation gives CASSPRLAGGLRSYNEQFF.

A note on this clonotype: A much larger clone sits a single nucleotide away, making a read error possible. The genes are TRBV5-1 and TRBJ1-3, with TRBD1 as a possible D gene (5 bases). The germline V gene has CDR1 SGHRS and CDR2 YFSETQ. The length of the CDR3 is 14 residues. CDR3 residues: CASSLGGTGDTIYF. The CDR3 nucleotides are TGCGCCAGCAGCTTGGGAGGGACTGGAGACACCATATATTTT. Together with reference TRBV5-1 and TRBJ1-3, the CDR3 gives the full variable domain: KAGVTQTPRYLIKTRGQQVTLSCSPISGHRSVSWYQQTPGQGLQFLFEYFSETQRNKGNFPGRFSGRQFSNSRSEMNVSTLELGDSALYLCASSLGGTGDTIYFGEGSWLTVV.

As to this clonotype: An end of the junction does not agree with germline; a read error may underlie this. The chain uses TRBV7-2 and TRBJ1-2; the match to TRBD1 covers 8 bases. This CDR3 spans 16 amino acids. CDR1 and CDR2 (germline): SGHTA, FQGNSA. DNA for the CDR3: TGCGCCAGCAGCCTCCAGGGGGCTCTAGCTAACTATGGCCACACCTTC. Its translation: CASSLQGALANYGHTF. The variable domain in full, with the rest retrieved from reference TRBV7-2 and TRBJ1-2, is GAGVSQSPSNKVTEKGKDVELRCDPISGHTALYWYRQSLGQGLEFLIYFQGNSAPDKSGLPSDRFSAERTGGSVSTLTIQRTQQEDSAVYLCASSLQGALANYGHTFGSGTRLTVV.

This clonotype has at least ten counts. This sequence joins TRBV24-1 and TRBJ2-6; D tentatively fits TRBD1 or TRBD2 (5 bases each). The CDR3 runs 17 residues. Germline V gene data show CDR1 as KGHDR and CDR2 as SFDVKD. V dropped 2 bases and J dropped 0 bases, with 10 bases sitting between them. The CDR3, as DNA: TGTGCCACCAGTGATTCGGGGCGGACCTCTGGGGCCAACGTCCTGACTTTC. Encoded protein: CATSDSGRTSGANVLTF.

This clonotype was counted at least ten times. J is TRBJ2-7 and V is TRBV19, with 9 nucleotides matching TRBD1. The germline CDR1 and CDR2 sequences are LNHDA and SQIVND (reference sequence). The CDR3 runs to 18 residues. The V and J ends lost 1 base and 4 bases, in that order; junction bases with no gene match: 14. The CDR3 DNA reads TGTGCCAGTAGTATAGCTCAATCGTCCGGGACAGGGTTTTACGAGCAGTACTTC. This codes for CASSIAQSSGTGFYEQYF.

This clonotype was seen more than once but under ten times. A much larger clone lies a single base off, so this may be a read error. The rearrangement links TRBV9 to TRBJ2-2; D gene ambiguous. CDR3 length equals 16 residues. The germline gives CDR1 SGDLS, CDR2 YYNGEE. The CDR3 sequence is CASTPSPGLNAGELFF. The CDR3 region has the DNA TGTGCCAGCACCCCTTCTCCCGGTCTGAACGCCGGGGAGCTGTTTTTT.

This rearrangement joins TRBV6-4 to TRBJ1-6; tentative D call: TRBD1 (5 bases). Germline CDR1 is MRHNA and CDR2 is SNTAGT. The ends were cut back, 5 bases at V and 10 bases at J, with 12 bases in the middle. The CDR3 totals 13 residues. CDR3 region: CASSFSGGSPLHF. In nucleotides, the CDR3 is TGTGCCAGCAGTTTTAGCGGGGGATCACCCCTCCACTTT.

Many counts were recorded for this clonotype. A much larger clone lies a single base off, so this may be a read error. The rearrangement uses TRBV6-1 and TRBJ2-7; possibly TRBD2 for D (5 bases). V shed 5 bases and J shed 0 bases, with 11 bases lying between them. Germline V gene lookup returns CDR1 MNHNS and CDR2 SASEGT. The CDR3 runs 14 residues. The CDR3 DNA sequence: TGTGCCAGCAGTCAGGTGGGAGACTCCTACGAGCAGTACTTC. Amino acid sequence: CASSQVGDSYEQYF.

In this sample, this clonotype turned up many times. Mismatch with germline at one junction end may stem from a read error. The rearrangement joins TRBV7-7 to TRBJ2-5; TRBD1 agrees at 9 bases. The germline gives CDR1 SSHAT, CDR2 FNYEAQ (reference sequence). The CDR3 is made up of 17 amino acids. The CDR3 DNA sequence: TGTGCTAGCAGCAAGTGGGTCCCGACAGGGGGTAGGGAGACCCAGTACTTC. This sequence encodes CASSKWVPTGGRETQYF.

This clonotype was observed at least ten times. The chain links TRBV7-2 to TRBJ2-7; the D gene is possibly TRBD2 (7 bases). Germline CDR1 reads SGHTA; CDR2 reads FQGNSA. The CDR3 spans 15 residues. With 4 bases removed from V and 2 bases from J, the gap between germline ends came to 15 bases. CDR3 in DNA: TGTGCCAGCAGCTCCTGGGGAGGGGGGCCCTACGAGCAGTACTTC. Protein: CASSSWGGGPYEQYF.

The CDR3 DNA reads TGTGCCAGCAGGGGGGAGGGGAATTCACCCCTCCACTTT. This encodes CASRGEGNSPLHF. The chain carries TRBV2 and TRBJ1-6; TRBD1 is a possible D gene (5 bases). CDR3 length: 13 amino acids. Germline values: CDR1 SNHLY, CDR2 FYNNEI. With 6 bases removed from V and 7 bases from J, the gap between germline ends came to 10 bases.

Concerning this clonotype itself: The junction shows a germline mismatch at one end, possibly a read error. The chain links TRBV6-4 to TRBJ2-1; 10 positions agree with TRBD2. CDR1 is MRHNA and CDR2 is SNTAGT in the germline V gene. The CDR3 totals 16 residues. The CDR3 sequence: CASSHPLAGDYSEQFF. As DNA, the CDR3 is TGTGCCAGCAGTCACCCTCTAGCGGGGGATTACAGTGAGCAGTTCTTC.

At least ten counts were recorded for this clonotype. This chain connects TRBV5-5 to TRBJ2-7; D uncertain. The CDR3 has 14 amino acids. CDR1 is SGHKS and CDR2 is YYEKEE in the germline V gene (reference sequence). V lost 3 bases and J 1 base, leaving 11 bases between the germline ends. Here the CDR3 DNA reads TGTGCCAGCAGCTCGACGACGGGTTCCTACGAGCAGTACTTC. Translation gives CASSSTTGSYEQYF.

This clonotype was seen a handful of times. This may be a read error, as it is one base from a much larger clone. The chain is built from TRBV6-1 and TRBJ2-3, with D tentatively TRBD1 (6 bases). Trimming pared 5 bases from V and 3 bases from J, leaving 18 bases between. CDR3 length: 16 amino acids. CDR1 and CDR2 (germline): MNHNS, SASEGT. CDR3 in amino acids: CASSQRGQGRTDTQYF. CDR3 DNA sequence: TGTGCCAGCAGTCAAAGAGGCCAGGGGCGTACAGATACGCAGTATTTT.

In its sample, this clonotype was seen many times. This chain uses TRBV7-9 with TRBJ2-1, with 11 bases aligning to TRBD1. Unmatched junction bases numbered 3, after V lost 5 bases and J lost 3 bases. The CDR3 consists of 15 residues. Per germline, CDR1 SEHNR and CDR2 FQNEAQ (reference sequence). The DNA of the CDR3 is TGTGCCAGCAGCACCGGGACAGGGGGCTACAATGAGCAGTTCTTC. It translates to CASSTGTGGYNEQFF.

Ten or more counts support this clonotype. The rearrangement joins TRBV6-1 to TRBJ2-5; 8 bases agree with TRBD2. The J segment lost 3 bases and the V segment lost 7 bases, leaving 4 bases of the junction unmatched. The CDR3 contains 13 residues. Germline loops: CDR1 MNHNS, CDR2 SASEGT. This chain's CDR3 is CASTGRVEETQYF. DNA of the CDR3: TGTGCCAGCACCGGGAGGGTCGAAGAGACCCAGTACTTC.

This clonotype was found many times. This chain joins TRBV18 and TRBJ1-6; TRBD1 aligns across 9 bases. J gave up 7 bases and V 6 bases, and 4 bases lay outside the gene matches. The germline V gene has CDR1 KGHSH and CDR2 LQKENI. This CDR3 spans 14 amino acids. The CDR3 DNA sequence: TGTGCCAGCTCGGTGGACAGGGGAAATTCACCCCTCCACTTT. This gives the protein CASSVDRGNSPLHF. The full variable domain, completed using reference TRBV18 and TRBJ1-6, is NAGVMQNPRHLVRRRGQEARLRCSPMKGHSHVYWYRQLPEEGLKFMVYLQKENIIDESGMPKERFSAEFPKEGPSILRIQQVVRGDSAAYFCASSVDRGNSPLHFGNGTRLTVT.

This CDR3 is CASSYGQSIYGYTF. The DNA of the CDR3 is TGCGCCAGCAGTTACGGACAGTCGATCTATGGCTACACCTTC. This sequence joins TRBV5-1 and TRBJ1-2; tentatively, D is TRBD1 (6 bases). Germline CDR1 and CDR2: SGHRS and YFSETQ. The CDR3 spans 14 residues. The V and J ends lost 5 bases and 4 bases respectively, with 15 bases between them.

The table lists this clonotype with many counts. As DNA, the CDR3 is TGTGCCAGCAGCTTGGCCGGGCGGGAGTACAATGAGCAGTTCTTC. The encoded protein is CASSLAGREYNEQFF. The gene calls are TRBV5-8 and TRBJ2-1, with 7 bases aligning to TRBD2. Trimming cost V 0 bases and J 4 bases; bases outside gene matches: 4. Germline CDR1 and CDR2: SGHTS and YDEGEE. This CDR3 has 15 residues.

Many counts were recorded for this clonotype. V and J are TRBV27 and TRBJ2-7, with 9 bases that match TRBD2. CDR3 length: 14 amino acids. With 2 bases clipped from V and 2 bases from J, the junction kept 1 base outside the gene matches. Germline V gives CDR1 MNHEY, CDR2 SMNVEV (reference sequence). The CDR3 coding sequence is TGTGCCAGCAGTTTACTAGCGGGGACCTACGAGCAGTACTTC. Translating it yields CASSLLAGTYEQYF.